This entry describes one T cell receptor (beta chain). Its specificity is not known. The entry originates in a study of graft-versus-host responses after intestinal transplantation. Study-level information: Multivisceral, liver-intestinal, or isolated intestinal grafts went to recipients. Study observations and caveats: Researchers found GvH clones in recipient marrow, and some showed up first in ileum or blood.

Here immunoSEQ multiplex PCR was the method, and the copy in TCRdb shows in-frame clones only, minus some. Here the sample spans 3,000 to 4,000 clones, about two thirds being singletons. Processed graft tissue released its intraepithelial and lamina propria lymphocytes. The source of this sequence is a human patient who received an intestinal transplant, so some T cells may come from the graft donor. The sequenced sample was ileum tissue, obtained approximately 960 days after intestinal transplantation.

CDR3 protein: CASNIRTGSGEQFF. The CDR3 DNA is TGTGCCAGTAACATACGGACAGGCTCCGGTGAGCAGTTCTTC. V and J are TRBV19 and TRBJ2-1; 7 nucleotides match TRBD1. The CDR3 contains 14 residues. CDR1 LNHDA and CDR2 SQIVND come from the germline V gene (reference sequence). Trimming took 7 bases from V and 9 from J; bases not matched to a gene: 12.